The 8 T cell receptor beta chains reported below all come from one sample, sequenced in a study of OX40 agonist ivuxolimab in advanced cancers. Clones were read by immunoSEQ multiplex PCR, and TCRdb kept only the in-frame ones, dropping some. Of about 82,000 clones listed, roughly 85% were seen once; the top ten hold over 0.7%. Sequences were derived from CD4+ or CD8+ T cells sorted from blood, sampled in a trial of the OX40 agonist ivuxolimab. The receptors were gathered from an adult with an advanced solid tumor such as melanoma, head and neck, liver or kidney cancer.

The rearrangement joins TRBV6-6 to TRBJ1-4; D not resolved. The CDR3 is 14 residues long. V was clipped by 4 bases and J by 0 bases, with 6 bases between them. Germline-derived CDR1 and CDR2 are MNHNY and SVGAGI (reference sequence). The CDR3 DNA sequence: TGTGCCAGCAGTTCAACAACAACTAATGAAAAACTGTTTTTT. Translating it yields CASSSTTTNEKLFF.

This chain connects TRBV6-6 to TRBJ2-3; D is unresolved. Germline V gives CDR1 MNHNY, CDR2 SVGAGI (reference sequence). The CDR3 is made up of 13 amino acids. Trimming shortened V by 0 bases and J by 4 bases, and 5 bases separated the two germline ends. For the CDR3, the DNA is TGTGCCAGCAGTTACTCCCGTCCAGATACGCAGTATTTT. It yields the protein CASSYSRPDTQYF.

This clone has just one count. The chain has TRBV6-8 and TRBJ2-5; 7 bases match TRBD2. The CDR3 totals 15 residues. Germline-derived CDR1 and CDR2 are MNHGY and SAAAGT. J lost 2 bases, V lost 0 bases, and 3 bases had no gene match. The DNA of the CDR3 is TGTGCCAGCAGTTACTCGCCTAGCGGACAAGAGACCCAGTACTTC. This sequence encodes CASSYSPSGQETQYF.

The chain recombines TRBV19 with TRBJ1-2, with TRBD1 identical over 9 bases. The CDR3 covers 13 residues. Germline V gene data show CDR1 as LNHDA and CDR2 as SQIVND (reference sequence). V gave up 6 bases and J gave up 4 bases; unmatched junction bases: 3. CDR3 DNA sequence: TGTGCCAGTAGACAGGACAGGGGCTATGGCTACACCTTC. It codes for CASRQDRGYGYTF.

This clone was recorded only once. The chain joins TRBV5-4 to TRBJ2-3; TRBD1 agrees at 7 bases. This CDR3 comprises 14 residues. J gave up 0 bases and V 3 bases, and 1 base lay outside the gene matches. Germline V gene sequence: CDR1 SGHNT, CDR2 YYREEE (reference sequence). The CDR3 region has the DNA TGTGCCAGCAGCTCACAGGGGAGCACAGATACGCAGTATTTT. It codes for CASSSQGSTDTQYF.

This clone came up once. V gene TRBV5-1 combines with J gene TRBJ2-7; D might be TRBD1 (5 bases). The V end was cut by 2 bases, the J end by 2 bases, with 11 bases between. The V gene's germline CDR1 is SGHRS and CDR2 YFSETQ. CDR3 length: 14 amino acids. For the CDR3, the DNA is TGCGCCAGCAGCTTTAATCAGGGCCCCTACGAGCAGTACTTC. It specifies CASSFNQGPYEQYF.

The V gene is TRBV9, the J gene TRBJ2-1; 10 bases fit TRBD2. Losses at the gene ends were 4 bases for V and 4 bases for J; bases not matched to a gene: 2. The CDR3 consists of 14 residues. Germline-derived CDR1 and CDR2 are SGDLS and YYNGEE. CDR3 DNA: TGTGCCAGCAGCATACTAGCGGGGTACAATGAGCAGTTCTTC. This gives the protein CASSILAGYNEQFF.

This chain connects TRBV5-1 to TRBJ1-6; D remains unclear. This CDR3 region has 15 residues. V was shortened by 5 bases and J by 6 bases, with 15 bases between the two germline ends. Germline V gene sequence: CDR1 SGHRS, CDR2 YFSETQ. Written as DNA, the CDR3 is TGCGCCAGCAGGAGGGATCCCCTCACTAATTCACCCCTCCACTTT. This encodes CASRRDPLTNSPLHF.